This T cell receptor beta chain comes out of a study of blood T cell repertoires in COVID-19. Background on the study: Acute and convalescent COVID-19 specimens originated in the United States, Italy and Spain. The cDNA or gDNA used as material had been derived from T cells, B-cell-depleted T cells, or PBMCs.

CDR3 size: 14 residues. The junction had 1 base not matched to a gene; V was cut back by 0 bases and J by 7 bases. Germline values: CDR1 SGHDT, CDR2 YYEEEE. Authors' processing steps: It was from reference gene primer amplification that nucleated cell counts were estimated. Assay used: immunoSEQ multiplex PCR; TCRdb lists only in-frame clones, some missing. Clone size and the V and J calls come from that table; the DNA yielded D and trimming. The sample records about 140,000 clones, roughly nine tenths being singletons. Concerning this clone: The same CDR3 can be traced to other DNA sequences in this sample.

The chain recombines TRBV5-6 with TRBJ1-4; 9 bases match TRBD1. Specimen: peripheral blood. The sequence derives from a human donor with COVID-19, enrolled during active disease. The donor label of this sample is uncertain. The CDR3 loop reads CASSLGQGGEKLFF. Here the CDR3 DNA reads TGTGCCAGCAGCTTGGGACAGGGGGGTGAAAAACTGTTTTTT.